What follows is one TCR beta chain and its context. These data are taken from a study of PD-1 blockade in classical Hodgkin lymphoma. Measured with immunoSEQ multiplex PCR; TCRdb has only the in-frame clones, and not every one. The repertoire has about 27,000 clones, more than 80% of them found once; the top ten carry less than 3%. Time point denoted: cycle 4 day 1 (C4D1), after 5 to 7 weeks of nivolumab. Each and every patient relapsed after autologous stem cell transplantation, and patients got differing brentuximab vedotin exposure. Magnetic negative selection served to purify CD4+ T cells out of PBMCs that had been thawed. Looked up from germline, CDR1 is SGHVS and CDR2 is FQNEAQ. Germline trimming cut 8 bases from V and 6 bases from J; bases unmatched to any gene: 15. This CDR3 contains 16 residues.

V is TRBV7-8 and J is TRBJ2-3, with 9 bases matching TRBD2. Sequencing used CD4+ T cells from blood, obtained before the fourth cycle of nivolumab. The clonotype comes from a human donor with classical Hodgkin lymphoma. For the CDR3, the DNA is TGTGCCAGCTCACCTTCGGGCGGGAGGGCTCGGGATACGCAGTATTTT. Protein: CASSPSGGRARDTQYF.